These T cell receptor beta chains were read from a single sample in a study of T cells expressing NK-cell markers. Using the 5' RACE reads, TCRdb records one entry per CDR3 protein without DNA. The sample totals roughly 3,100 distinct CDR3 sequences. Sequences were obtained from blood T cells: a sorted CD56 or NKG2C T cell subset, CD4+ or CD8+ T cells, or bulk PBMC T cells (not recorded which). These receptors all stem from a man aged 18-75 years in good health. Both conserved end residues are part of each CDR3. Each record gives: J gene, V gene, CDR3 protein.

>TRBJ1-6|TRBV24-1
CATSEGPYNSPLHF
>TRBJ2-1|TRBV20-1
CSAQHSGRARNEQFF
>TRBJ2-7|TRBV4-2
CASSQELSGGDSYEQYF
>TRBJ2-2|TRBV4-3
CASSQRIQGPGELFF
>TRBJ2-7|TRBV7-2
CASSSPPSYEQYF
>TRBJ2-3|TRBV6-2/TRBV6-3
CASSTQRVGHQIKSDTQYF
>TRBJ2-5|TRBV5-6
CASSPGQGAWETQYF
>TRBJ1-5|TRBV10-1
CASRTAMSNQPQHF
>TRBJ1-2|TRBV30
CAWTQGARGGYTF
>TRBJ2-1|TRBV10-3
CAISESIAGSGRYNEQFF
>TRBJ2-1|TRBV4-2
CASSGGTSSYNEQFF
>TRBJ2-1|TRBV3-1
CASSQDPSGRAYNEQFF
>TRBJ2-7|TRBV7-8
CASRNGRFSYEQYF
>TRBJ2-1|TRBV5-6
CASSLWRGDTYNEQFF